The TCR beta chain under discussion was sequenced for a study of cytomegalovirus exposure and HLA in healthy donors. Only a few counts were recorded for this clone. No antigen is known for it. V lost 0 bases, J lost 4 bases, and 13 bases lay in between. This CDR3 has 14 residues. CDR1 GTSNPN and CDR2 SVGIG come from the germline V gene (reference sequence). Points from the study as a whole: A link between a missense DCLRE1C variant and TCR beta V- and J-gene trimming emerged from a later analysis. It was only CMV serostatus that was available as immune exposure information.

Amplification used 60 Vbeta primers and 13 Jbeta primers. Sequenced by immunoSEQ multiplex PCR; TCRdb stores in-frame clones only, minus some. The data hold tens of thousands of clones, with under 85% observed a single time. Healthy bone marrow donors made up the donor group. The sample comprised PBMCs. The chain couples TRBV30 to TRBJ2-7; possibly TRBD2 for D (6 bases). The receptor was isolated from a male donor in good health and CMV-seropositive. DNA of the CDR3: TGTGCCTGGAGTGTGGGCGGGGATTCGTACGAGCAGTACTTC. It yields the protein CAWSVGGDSYEQYF.